The 3 T cell receptor beta chains presented below share a single source sample, sequenced in a study of CD8+ T cells in alopecia areata. Extraction and reverse transcription of RNA yielded cDNA as the sequencing template. Profiled with immunoSEQ multiplex PCR; TCRdb holds only in-frame clones, not every one. This table has about 76,000 clones, 29% appearing once. Treatment here: oral pan-JAK inhibitor, 5-10 mg twice daily. Here the sequenced sample was CD8+ T cells sorted from blood, taken at week 4, from a patient treated with tofacitinib. The receptors here all came from a human donor with alopecia areata.

V usage is TRBV29-1 and J usage is TRBJ2-5; 9 nucleotides align to TRBD2. Germline CDR1 reads SQVTM; CDR2 reads ANQGSEA. V dropped 4 bases and J dropped 5; count of bases not matched to a gene: 11. The CDR3 extends over 15 amino acids. CDR3 nucleotide sequence: TGCAGCGTTGGAATAGGCGGGAGGGCCGTGGAGACCCAGTACTTC. Protein: CSVGIGGRAVETQYF.

The CDR3 here is CASSGPTSAQETQYF. Written as DNA, the CDR3 is TGTGCCAGCAGTGGGCCGACTAGCGCCCAAGAGACCCAGTACTTC. J is TRBJ2-5 and V is TRBV25-1; TRBD2 matches 8 bases. The CDR3 is 15 residues long. Germline V gene data show CDR1 as MGHDK and CDR2 as SYGVNS. Trimming removed 4 bases from V and 1 base from J; junction bases left unmatched: 5.

CDR3 sequence (DNA): TGTGCCTGGAGTGTCAGTCCCGGGGAGCTGTTTTTT. Its protein is CAWSVSPGELFF. The rearrangement links TRBV30 to TRBJ2-2; D gene ambiguous. The CDR3 loop spans 12 amino acids. V was pared by 0 bases and J by 6 bases, with 5 bases between. Germline CDR1 and CDR2: GTSNPN and SVGIG (reference sequence).